The TCR beta chain described here comes from a study of blood T cell repertoires in COVID-19. Study at large: Samples came from the United States, Italy and Spain, spanning acute and convalescent COVID-19.

TCRdb keeps only in-frame clones here, not all; method: immunoSEQ multiplex PCR. The sample has more than 250,000 clones, approximately 86% seen once. The trim removed 5 bases at V and 5 bases at J, leaving 12 bases unmatched. Germline lookup yields CDR1 SGHVS and CDR2 FQNEAQ. CDR3 length equals 16 residues. The source material was peripheral blood. V and J are TRBV7-8 and TRBJ2-1, with 7 nucleotides matching TRBD2. The source is a man younger than 30 with active or convalescent COVID-19. DNA of the CDR3: TGTGCCAGCAGCCTCCGGGGGGTACGGAGAGACAATGAGCAGTTCTTC. It translates to CASSLRGVRRDNEQFF.